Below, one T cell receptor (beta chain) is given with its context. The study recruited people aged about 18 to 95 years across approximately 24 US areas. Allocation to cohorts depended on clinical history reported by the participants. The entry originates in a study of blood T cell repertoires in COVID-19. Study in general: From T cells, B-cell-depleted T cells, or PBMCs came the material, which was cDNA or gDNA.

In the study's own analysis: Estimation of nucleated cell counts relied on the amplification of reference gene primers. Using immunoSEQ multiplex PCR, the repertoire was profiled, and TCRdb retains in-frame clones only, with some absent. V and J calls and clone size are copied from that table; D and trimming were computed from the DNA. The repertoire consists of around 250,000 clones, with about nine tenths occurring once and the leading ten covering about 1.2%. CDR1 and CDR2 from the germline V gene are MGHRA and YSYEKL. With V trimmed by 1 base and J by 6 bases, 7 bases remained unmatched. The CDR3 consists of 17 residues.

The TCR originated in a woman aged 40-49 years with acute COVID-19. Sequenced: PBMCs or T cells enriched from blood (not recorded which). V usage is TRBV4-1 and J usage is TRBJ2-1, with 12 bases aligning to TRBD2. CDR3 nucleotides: TGCGCCAGCAGCCAAGGATGGAGACTAGCGGGAGTCAATGAGCAGTTCTTC. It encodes CASSQGWRLAGVNEQFF.